This section outlines one T cell receptor (beta chain) sequence together with its context. What it recognizes is unknown. The sample belongs to a study of shared clonotypes between healthy human individuals. Deep was the level at which the assay was run. Sequenced by immunoSEQ multiplex PCR; TCRdb stores in-frame clones only, minus some. The sample consists of around 2,000,000 clones, 85% to 95% of them appearing once. Naive CD8 cells, CD45RO-negative and positively selected for CCR7, excluded terminally differentiated effector memory CD45RA+ cells. Findings and limits, study-wide: Clonotype sharing among donors, it was expected, would be affected by sequencing depth. Generally, naive subsets came out with larger estimated richness than memory subsets.

Source material: naive CD8+ T cells from PBMCs. The source is a man between 18 and 35 years old in good health. Some clones in this sample may be carry-over from other donors' samples.

The CDR3 here is CASSHTPSGGGYNEQFF. CDR3 DNA sequence: TGCGCCAGCAGCCACACCCCTTCAGGGGGTGGTTACAATGAGCAGTTCTTC. This rearrangement joins TRBV5-1 to TRBJ2-1, with TRBD1 matching 7 bases. V was pared by 4 bases and J by 4 bases, with 14 bases of the junction left unmatched. The germline V gene encodes CDR1 SGHRS and CDR2 YFSETQ. This CDR3 contains 17 residues.